The rows below give T cell receptor beta chains drawn from one sample of a study of cytomegalovirus exposure and HLA in healthy donors. Clones were read by immunoSEQ multiplex PCR, and TCRdb kept only the in-frame ones, dropping some. The repertoire consists of roughly 130,000 clones, with more than 70% occurring once and the leading ten covering under 1.2%. Sequencing was performed on PBMCs. The receptors originated from a human donor in good health. Both conserved end residues are part of each CDR3. D genes are given only for firm matches. Size is stated for part of the rows, as once, few or many counts, or as a class when the clone is expanded.

cdr3_length j_call clone_size d_call v_call cdr3_nt cdr3_aa
14 TRBJ1-2 . TRBD1 TRBV6-5 TGTGCCAGCAAAGACAGGGTTTTCAACTATGGCTACACCTTC CASKDRVFNYGYTF
14 TRBJ2-7 . TRBD1 TRBV5-4 TGTGCCAGCAGCACCGGACAGGGCCCGGGGGAGCAGTACTTC CASSTGQGPGEQYF
19 TRBJ1-1 . TRBD1 TRBV14 TGTGCCAGCAGCTTCTCACCCTACGGGACAGGGGTCCGCGGCACTGAAGCTTTCTTT CASSFSPYGTGVRGTEAFF
15 TRBJ2-3 . . TRBV4-2 TGTGCCAGCAGCCAAGTGGGGACTAGCACAGATACGCAGTATTTT CASSQVGTSTDTQYF
16 TRBJ2-7 . TRBD1 TRBV13 TGTGCCAGCAGCTTAGGACCGAGGGGGCGCGTTAACGAGCAGTACTTC CASSLGPRGRVNEQYF
15 TRBJ1-5 . TRBD1 TRBV18 TGTGCCAGCTCACCAAGGGGACAGGGGACACAGCCCCAGCATTTT CASSPRGQGTQPQHF
12 TRBJ2-1 once . TRBV6-1 TGTGCCAGCAGGCTGACAGTAAATGAGCAGTTCTTC CASRLTVNEQFF
14 TRBJ1-1 few TRBD1 TRBV18 TGTGCCAGCTCAACCCGGGACAGGAACACTGAAGCTTTCTTT CASSTRDRNTEAFF
15 TRBJ1-4 . . TRBV14 TGTGCCAGCAGCCAAGTGGACAGCTTAGATGAAAAACTGTTTTTT CASSQVDSLDEKLFF
12 TRBJ1-5 . . TRBV7-9 TGTTCCAGCAGCTTTTTCGATCAGCCCCAGCATTTT CSSSFFDQPQHF
13 TRBJ2-7 . . TRBV27 TGTGCCAGCAGTTTGTCGACAGAATACGAGCAGTACTTC CASSLSTEYEQYF
14 TRBJ1-5 . TRBD1 TRBV5-1 TGCGCCAGCAGAGGACAGGGCGTCAATCAGCCCCAGCATTTT CASRGQGVNQPQHF
14 TRBJ2-7 . . TRBV6-5 TGTGCCAGCATGTCAGGGGTGGACTTCTACGAGCAGTACTTC CASMSGVDFYEQYF
13 TRBJ1-2 . TRBD1 TRBV19 TGTGCCAGTAGTCCCGACAGGGGTGGTGGCTACACCTTC CASSPDRGGGYTF
16 TRBJ2-1 . TRBD2 TRBV5-1 TGCGCCAGCAGCGCCTTACTAGCGGGGGAGGGGAATGAGCAGTTCTTC CASSALLAGEGNEQFF
16 TRBJ1-3 . . TRBV23-1 TGCGCCAGCAGTCAACCCCAGGGGATACCTGGAAACACCATATATTTT CASSQPQGIPGNTIYF
17 TRBJ2-3 . . TRBV6-1 TGTGCCAGCAGTGATGGTTTCAGGGCATGGTCGGGAGATACGCAGTATTTT CASSDGFRAWSGDTQYF
13 TRBJ2-1 . . TRBV29-1 TGCAGCGTTTTTAGCACCACGAACAATGAGCAGTTCTTC CSVFSTTNNEQFF
18 TRBJ1-1 . . TRBV21-1 TGTGCCAGCAGCCCCAGGATTAGGACAGGGGGCGAGAGGACTGAAGCTTTCTTT CASSPRIRTGGERTEAFF
14 TRBJ2-3 few . TRBV4-2 TGTGCCAGCAGCCAAGGGACTAGCACAGATACGCAGTATTTT CASSQGTSTDTQYF
16 TRBJ2-7 once TRBD1 TRBV5-1 TGCGCCAGCAGCCCGGCTGGACAGGGTGGGGCCTACGAGCAGTACTTC CASSPAGQGGAYEQYF
15 TRBJ1-1 . . TRBV7-2 TGTGCCAGCAGCTTAGCTCCGGGGTCGAACACTGAAGCTTTCTTT CASSLAPGSNTEAFF
16 TRBJ1-1 . . TRBV6-5 TGTGCCAGCAGTTACAGTCGTATCAGGGTGAACACTGAAGCTTTCTTT CASSYSRIRVNTEAFF
16 TRBJ2-2 . . TRBV5-4 TGTGCCAGCAGCTCCGGACAGAGCGCGAACACCGGGGAGCTGTTTTTT CASSSGQSANTGELFF
16 TRBJ1-6 . TRBD1 TRBV6-1 TGTGCCAGCAGTGAGATGGAGGGGGCTGTAGGTTCACCCCTCCACTTT CASSEMEGAVGSPLHF
15 TRBJ1-4 . . TRBV4-1 TGTGCCAGCAGCCACCCGGGGGACGTAGGTGAAAAACTGTTTTTT CASSHPGDVGEKLFF
13 TRBJ2-7 . TRBD1 TRBV28 TGTGCCAGCAGACCGGGACAGCACTACGAGCAGTACTTC CASRPGQHYEQYF
15 TRBJ2-7 . TRBD2 TRBV7-2 TGTGCCAGCAGCCGCGGACTAGCGGGAAAATACGAGCAGTACTTC CASSRGLAGKYEQYF
16 TRBJ2-7 . TRBD1 TRBV7-9 TGTGCCAGCAGCCCGCCGGGACAGAGGAGCTCCTACGAGCAGTACTTC CASSPPGQRSSYEQYF
16 TRBJ2-3 . . TRBV5-1 TGCGCCAGCAGCTTGTTGACAAGCCTAAGCACAGATACGCAGTATTTT CASSLLTSLSTDTQYF
13 TRBJ2-7 . . TRBV18 TGTGCCAGCTACGGTGAAGGAGCCTACGAGCAGTACTTC CASYGEGAYEQYF
13 TRBJ1-2 . . TRBV18 TGTGCCAGCTCACCTTCCCAACAGAAGGGCTACACCTTC CASSPSQQKGYTF
14 TRBJ2-3 . . TRBV27 TGTGCCAGCAGTTTGTTCTATAGCACAGATACGCAGTATTTT CASSLFYSTDTQYF
16 TRBJ2-5 . TRBD2 TRBV5-1 TGCGCCAGCAGCTTGGGGGGCGGGGGGGCGGCGGAGACCCAGTACTTC CASSLGGGGAAETQYF
11 TRBJ1-4 few . TRBV7-9 TGTGCCATATTAAGGGGTTTAGAACTGTTTTTT CAILRGLELFF
14 TRBJ2-3 . . TRBV2 TGTGCCAGCAGGGCAGCAAGCACAGTGGATACGCAGTATTTT CASRAASTVDTQYF
18 TRBJ2-1 few TRBD2 TRBV27 TGTGCCAGCACCCCGGTGACTAGCGGACAGAGATCCTACAATGAGCAGTTCTTC CASTPVTSGQRSYNEQFF
15 TRBJ1-1 . TRBD1 TRBV6-1 TGTGCCCGCAGAAGGGGGCACGGTAGGGAGACTGAAGCTTTCTTT CARRRGHGRETEAFF